These 10 T cell receptor beta chains share one sample of origin, sequenced in a study of T cell responses to AZD1222 COVID-19 vaccine. Measured with immunoSEQ multiplex PCR; TCRdb has only the in-frame clones, and not every one. The top ten clones hold around a fifth of a sample with 85,000 to 100,000 clones, approximately 90% of them seen once. Sequenced here: peripheral blood, sampled on day 0 of AZD1222 vaccination. The source is an adult in good health.

The V call is TRBV18, the J call TRBJ1-4, with 10 bases aligning to TRBD1. With V trimmed by 3 bases and J by 8 bases, 3 bases remained unmatched. CDR3 length: 14 amino acids. Germline-derived CDR1 and CDR2 are KGHSH and LQKENI. CDR3 residues: CASSPTGGYEKLFF. The CDR3 region has the DNA TGTGCCAGCTCACCGACAGGGGGCTACGAAAAACTGTTTTTT.

The chain employs TRBV11-1 and TRBJ2-2; D assignment may be TRBD1 or TRBD2 (5 bases each). V dropped 7 bases and J dropped 6 bases, with 18 bases sitting between them. The CDR3 is made up of 15 amino acids. The germline gives CDR1 SGHAT, CDR2 FQDESV (reference sequence). CDR3 amino acids: CASTHRAGAAGELFF. CDR3 DNA: TGTGCCAGCACCCACCGGGCCGGGGCCGCCGGGGAGCTGTTTTTT.

V and J are TRBV28 and TRBJ1-2, with no clear D. Per the germline V gene, CDR1 is MDHEN and CDR2 is SYDVKM. The V and J ends lost 3 bases and 4 bases respectively, with 6 bases between them. This CDR3 comprises 12 residues. CDR3: CASSLMAYGYTF. CDR3 DNA sequence: TGTGCCAGCAGTTTGATGGCCTATGGCTACACCTTC.

V usage is TRBV27 and J usage is TRBJ2-7; TRBD1 matches 8 bases. V gave up 7 bases and J gave up 5 bases; unmatched junction bases: 13. Germline CDR1 and CDR2: MNHEY and SMNVEV (reference sequence). The CDR3 is 15 amino acids. The CDR3 nucleotides are TGTGCCAGCAAAAAACGGACAGGGAGCCCTCACGAGCAGTACTTC. Protein product: CASKKRTGSPHEQYF.

The chain recombines TRBV7-2 with TRBJ1-2; D unresolved. This CDR3 region has 12 residues. Trimming shortened V by 6 bases and J by 6 bases, and 11 bases separated the two germline ends. Germline CDR1 SGHTA, CDR2 FQGNSA. This CDR3 is CASSKERDGYTF. DNA of the CDR3: TGTGCCAGCAGTAAAGAGAGGGATGGCTACACCTTC. The full variable domain, in which reference TRBV7-2 and TRBJ1-2 provide the parts outside the CDR3, is GAGVSQSPSNKVTEKGKDVELRCDPISGHTALYWYRQSLGQGLEFLIYFQGNSAPDKSGLPSDRFSAERTGGSVSTLTIQRTQQEDSAVYLCASSKERDGYTFGSGTRLTVV.

J is TRBJ1-1 and V is TRBV10-3; D unclear. Trimming stripped 10 bases from V and 1 base from J, with 13 bases between. Germline assignment: CDR1 ENHRY and CDR2 SYGVKD. The CDR3 extends over 13 amino acids. CDR3 DNA: TGTGCCAACTCAGAGGCAGGGAACACTGAAGCTTTCTTT. This translates into CANSEAGNTEAFF.

The J gene is TRBJ1-1, the V gene TRBV11-2, with 7 positions matching TRBD1. Germline assignment: CDR1 SGHAT and CDR2 FQNNGV. V dropped 5 bases and J dropped 7; count of bases not matched to a gene: 10. The length of the CDR3 is 14 residues. CDR3 protein: CASSHLTGRLEAFF. Here the CDR3 DNA reads TGTGCCAGCAGCCATCTGACAGGGAGGCTTGAAGCTTTCTTT.

The count of this clone is one. This chain uses TRBV5-4 with TRBJ1-2; TRBD1 matches at 10 bases. There are 15 residues in the CDR3. Germline CDR1 reads SGHNT; CDR2 reads YYREEE (reference sequence). V dropped 5 bases and J dropped 4; count of bases not matched to a gene: 8. CDR3 in DNA: TGTGCCAGCAGATGGGTGGACAGGGGGGCCTATGGCTACACCTTC. It specifies CASRWVDRGAYGYTF. Using reference TRBV5-4 and TRBJ1-2 for the parts outside the CDR3, the full variable domain is ETGVTQSPTHLIKTRGQQVTLRCSSQSGHNTVSWYQQALGQGPQFIFQYYREEENGRGNFPPRFSGLQFPNYSSELNVNALELDDSALYLCASRWVDRGAYGYTFGSGTRLTVV.

V gene TRBV6-4 combines with J gene TRBJ2-1; TRBD2 is a possible D gene (5 bases). Looked up from germline, CDR1 is MRHNA and CDR2 is SNTAGT. The CDR3 is 14 residues long. The V and J ends lost 0 bases and 7 bases respectively, with 10 bases between them. The CDR3 spells CASSDSYRGNEQFF. CDR3 nucleotides: TGTGCCAGCAGTGACTCGTACAGAGGGAATGAGCAGTTCTTC.

The chain couples TRBV6-2 or TRBV6-3 to TRBJ1-3; D unclear. The CDR3 runs to 17 residues. The ends were cut back, 4 bases at V and 2 bases at J, with 18 bases in the middle. Germline loops: CDR1 MNHEY, CDR2 SVGEGT. CDR3 amino acids: CASSSQTYRTPGNTIYF. In DNA form, the CDR3 reads TGTGCCAGCAGTTCCCAGACCTACCGGACGCCTGGAAACACCATATATTTT.